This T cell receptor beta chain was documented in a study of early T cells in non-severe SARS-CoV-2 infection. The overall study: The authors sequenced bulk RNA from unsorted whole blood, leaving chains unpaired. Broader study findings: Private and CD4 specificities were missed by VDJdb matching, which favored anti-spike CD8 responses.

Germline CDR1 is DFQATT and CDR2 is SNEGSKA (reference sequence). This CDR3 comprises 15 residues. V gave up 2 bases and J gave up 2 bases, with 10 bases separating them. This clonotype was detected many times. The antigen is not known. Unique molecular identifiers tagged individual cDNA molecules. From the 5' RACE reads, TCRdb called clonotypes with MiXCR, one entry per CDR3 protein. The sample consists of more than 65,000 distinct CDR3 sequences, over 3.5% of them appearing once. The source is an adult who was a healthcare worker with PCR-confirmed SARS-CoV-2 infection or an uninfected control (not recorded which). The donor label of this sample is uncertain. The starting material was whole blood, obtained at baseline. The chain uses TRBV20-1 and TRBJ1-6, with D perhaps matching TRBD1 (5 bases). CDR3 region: CSARLGVAYNSPLHF. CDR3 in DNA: TGCAGTGCTAGACTGGGGGTGGCCTATAATTCACCCCTCCACTTT.